The T cell receptor beta chain described here comes from a study of T-cell memory formation after mild COVID-19. Looking at the study overall: Clusters were largely donor specific.

Using its own MiXCR run on the 5' RACE reads, TCRdb lists one record per CDR3 protein. The sample has hundreds of thousands of distinct CDR3 sequences, 15% to 20% seen once. Findings and caveats of the study: Chiefly within CM and EM were the contracting CD4+ clones; CD8+ ones were within EMRA.

The table lists this clonotype with a few counts. No antigen is known for it. Specimen: PBMCs or a T cell subset sorted from them (not recorded which). The sequence was obtained from a man younger than 30 who had mild COVID-19 (a few samples of this study predate the infection). Cell type and time point are not known.

The CDR3 DNA reads as TGCGCCAGCAGCCAGAACAGGGGGGACAATTCACCCCTCCACTTT. This encodes CASSQNRGDNSPLHF. The chain recombines TRBV4-3 with TRBJ1-6, with TRBD1 matching 8 bases. There are 15 residues in the CDR3. The germline gives CDR1 LGHNA, CDR2 YSLEER. V dropped 3 bases and J dropped 7; count of bases not matched to a gene: 5.